Included here is one T cell receptor (beta chain) sequence, with context. Self-reported history from a screening survey and questionnaire set each donor's cohort. This entry comes from a study of blood T cell repertoires in COVID-19. V lost 5 bases and J lost 5, with 16 bases in between. The germline V gene encodes CDR1 LGHNA and CDR2 YSLEER. CDR3 length: 14 residues. Original processing notes: Reference gene primer amplification yielded estimated nucleated cell counts. Here immunoSEQ multiplex PCR was the method, and the copy in TCRdb shows in-frame clones only, minus some. That table supplies the V and J calls and clone size; D and trimming were determined from the DNA. The data show 150,000 or so clones, roughly 87% seen once.

V usage is TRBV4-3 and J usage is TRBJ2-7, with a weak D call TRBD1 (6 bases). The sample comprised PBMCs or T cells enriched from blood (not recorded which). The receptor was derived from a woman aged 40 to 49 who had been exposed to COVID-19. In DNA, the CDR3 is TGCGCCAGCAGCTTCGAACAGGGAGATAACGAGCAGTACTTC. Translated: CASSFEQGDNEQYF.